This record looks at one TCR beta chain sequence and its context. V lost 1 base and J 7 bases, leaving 20 bases between the germline ends. Germline CDR1 SGHRS, CDR2 YFSETQ. The CDR3 is made up of 16 amino acids. These data are taken from a study of shared clonotypes between healthy human individuals. Here immunoSEQ multiplex PCR was the method, and the copy in TCRdb shows in-frame clones only, minus some. The sample records over 850,000 clones, approximately 78% being singletons. The origin of this receptor is a man between 18 and 35 years old in good health. Some clones in this sample may be carry-over from other donors' samples. The chain couples TRBV5-1 to TRBJ2-5; D is undetermined. Sequencing used memory CD4+ T cells from PBMCs. Sample subset: CD45RA-negative fraction. CDR3 bases: TGCGCCAGCAGCTTGTGGGCCGATAGTGGGGTCGGGACCCAGTACTTC. The encoded protein is CASSLWADSGVGTQYF.